This TCR beta chain was profiled in a study of shared clonotypes between healthy human individuals. CD8 cells regarded as naive lacked CD45RO, were positively chosen for CCR7, and omitted terminally differentiated effector memory CD45RA+ cells. Study results and caveats: Roughly 4.6% of naive CD4 clonotypes were common to four donors.

With regard to this clone: Its antigen remains unknown.

This CDR3 is 10 amino acids long. Germline CDR1 and CDR2: DFQATT and SNEGSKA (reference sequence). Trimming shortened V by 5 bases and J by 3 bases, and 4 bases separated the two germline ends. In the original workflow: ImmunoSEQ supplied junction-only sequences lacking quality scores, so filtering was different. Sequencing was performed with immunoSEQ multiplex PCR; in TCRdb, only in-frame clones are kept and a portion is missing. From that table come the V and J calls and clone size; the DNA was used to work out D and trimming. This sample has millions of clones, with 85% to 95% found just once. The chain links TRBV20-1 to TRBJ1-1; D ambiguous. The sequence was obtained from a man aged 18 to 29 in good health. Some clones in this sample may be carry-over from other donors' samples. The sequencing input was naive CD8+ T cells from PBMCs. The CDR3 loop is CSAQHTEAFF. The DNA for the CDR3 is TGCAGTGCTCAACACACTGAAGCTTTCTTT.